This TCR beta chain was found in a study of cytomegalovirus exposure and HLA in healthy donors (TCRdb year 2017). Regarding the research as a whole: An earlier analysis of more than 550 of the donors reported about 280 Gb of sequence data and 95 million to 140 million unique TCR beta sequences obtained from about 170 million T cells. An early release covering around 630 HLA-typed donors comprised 250 to 350 gigabases of sequencing data and tens of millions of unique TCR sequences. Of the roughly 400 genotyped donors, approximately 81% were placed in the genetic ancestry cluster associated with self-reported Caucasian donors. The study aimed to test whether signatures of past pathogen exposure could be identified by cataloging public T cell receptors. The T cell repertoires of 666 subjects were profiled by immunosequencing and related to cytomegalovirus serostatus. Besides the first cohort of 550 to 750 subjects, a separate validation cohort made up of roughly 130 different subjects was used. High-throughput TCR immunosequencing, statistical association of individual TCRs with disease status, and machine learning were combined to predict cytomegalovirus infection status. To study patterns of TCR occurrence, a later analysis re-analyzed previously published TCR beta repertoires from 666 donors and added high-resolution HLA genotyping. In the later analysis, no new phenotypic data were used to find candidate immune exposures; instead, reliance was placed on TCR beta sequences and their occurrence across donors. An earlier analysis of 587 of the donors applied high-throughput TCR beta sequencing to assess whether each TCR beta V gene segment acted as functional or pseudogenic. Donor age, sex, ethnicity and CMV serostatus were compiled alongside the repertoire data. Genome-wide SNP genotypes for about 60% of the 666 donors were used in a later genetic analysis, which treated that subset as a discovery cohort. Every discovery cohort repertoire had been produced on one sequencing platform. HLA typing covered class I and class II loci at four-digit resolution. Typing coverage differed by locus: A, B, C, DRB1 and DQB1 were typed in roughly 620-630 donors, DQA1 in roughly 500, DPA1 in approximately 610, and DPB1 in just under 490. A few DR-DQ haplotypes were handled as single units for association and clustering because linkage in the cohort was strong. Among some 410 genotyped donors of the cohort, an average of around 220,000 unique TCR beta nucleotide sequences was sequenced per donor, of which 15% to 20% were non-productive.

The investigation overall reported the following: Because some donors lacked HLA typing at each locus, the association tests relied only on the typed subset. The study gave a list of some 150 TCR beta chains associated with cytomegalovirus. In an earlier analysis of approximately 590 of the donors, most TCR beta V segments appeared in productive rearrangements about 87% or about 30% of the time, broadly matching IMGT annotations. Some IMGT-functional V segments, including TRBV6-2 and TRBV6-3, could not be distinguished by the 87-base-pair reads and were therefore excluded. For the cohort, immune exposure information was limited to CMV serostatus. A group of highly shared sequence variants was considered likely to be a technical artifact of the sequencing pipeline. The earlier analysis of a few hundred of the donors excluded fewer than 20 rarely observed V segments, including chromosome 9 orphons, because counts were too low. In a later analysis, several top co-occurrence clusters were reported to appear linked to parvovirus B19, influenza, CMV and Epstein-Barr virus. Most CMV-associated TCR beta chains appeared to be HLA-restricted in a later analysis, and the HLA associations seemed to be driven largely by CMV exposure. Linkage disequilibrium might explain the correlated functional status among segregating V segments, but an unknown experimental factor could not be ruled out. In a later analysis, HLA-associated TCR beta chains showed more clonal expansion and lower generation probabilities than non-associated chains that were equally common. When HLA alleles, especially DR and DQ, strongly co-occurred, TCR associations were difficult to assign to individual alleles. The presence/absence analyses assumed that sequencing depth was roughly uniform across donors, and that assumption may not be true. The authors suggested that the approach could potentially be extended to other disease states and immunological phenotypes. In this cohort, only TCR beta chains were sequenced, and detectable features were limited by the absence of alpha or paired-chain data. A few of the identified cytomegalovirus-associated TCR beta chains were confirmed in vitro to be specific for cytomegalovirus antigens. A further reported finding was that TCR beta sequences accurately predicted the HLA-A and HLA-B alleles for most subjects in the first cohort. In both the original and validation cohorts, the classifier was reported to diagnose cytomegalovirus status with high specificity and sensitivity. Specific HLA alleles were associated with some 15,000 TCR beta sequences at a false discovery rate of 0.05 in a later analysis. A later analysis found that TCR association rates varied across HLA loci, with DRB1 alleles showing the most associated TCRs and HLA-C alleles the fewest. In a later genetic analysis, fewer N-insertions in productive TCRs were reported among donors in an Asian-associated ancestry cluster than the approximately 630-donor mean. In a later genetic analysis, a missense DCLRE1C variant was associated with V-gene and J-gene trimming of TCR beta chains, and the association was replicated in an independent cohort. Across donors, most TCR sequences were observed very rarely, whereas some public TCRs were present in many individuals.

The sample holds a few counts of this clone. What this receptor recognizes is not known. No clone much larger than this one lies a single base away; base qualities are absent. The cohort was made up of 650 to 700 healthy bone marrow donors. At the time of sampling, every cohort member was nominally healthy, though immune exposures that went unrecorded were likely present. The donor tested CMV seropositive and was one of the 289 seropositive cohort members. Every donor gave a peripheral blood sample, and the peripheral blood mononuclear cells from that sample were used for TCR beta sequencing. The Qiagen DNeasy Blood Extraction Kit was used to extract genomic DNA from the blood cell samples. Library method: the immunoSEQ multiplex PCR assay. For the multiplex PCR, a mixture combining 60 forward primers for TCR Vbeta segments and 13 reverse primers for TCR Jbeta segments was used. The CDR3 region of rearranged TCR beta genes was amplified from genomic DNA by a multiplex PCR assay. The Illumina HiSeq System was used to sequence the amplified TCR beta libraries as 87-base-pair reads. Per the source publication's procedure: A later analysis tallied around 87 million unique TCR beta chains across the approximately 670 repertoires, and about 12 million of those chains were shared by two or more donors. Raw reads were error-corrected and collapsed into unique sequences by a nearest-neighbor algorithm in which closely related sequences were merged to remove PCR and sequencing errors. To assign V, D and J gene segments, CDR3 sequences were aligned to IMGT reference sequences. For a sequence to be retained, a match of at least six nucleotides to both a V gene segment and a J gene segment was required. Rearrangements were called productive when the CDR3 lacked stop codons and stayed in frame with V and J; all others were non-productive. CDR3 was defined according to IMGT convention as the region running from the second conserved V-encoded cysteine to the conserved J-encoded phenylalanine. Sequences without an unambiguous match to a single V gene segment were excluded from the earlier analysis of 500 to 700 of the donors. In an earlier analysis of approximately 590 of the donors, a V segment was called functional when productive rearrangements were above 56.7%, and segregating when the standard deviation between donors exceeded 5%. A statistical classification framework was developed to diagnose cytomegalovirus status using the catalog of TCR beta chain sequences. In a later analysis, TCR nucleotide sequences were compared against IMGT/GENE-DB human TR gene sequences so that V and J genes could be assigned. Using the TCRdist pipeline, a later analysis assigned CDR3 sequences along with most-parsimonious VDJ recombination scenarios. In a later analysis, every TCR beta chain was defined by the combination of its CDR3 amino acid sequence and its V-gene family, and reads without a unique V-gene family were dropped. A later analysis removed roughly 590 highly shared, low-generation-probability nucleotide sequences to deal with suspected cross-contamination and a sequencing artifact. In a later analysis, a clonal expansion index was calculated for each public chain from normalized within-repertoire ranks of inferred template counts. In a later analysis, generation probabilities were computed using a VDJ recombination model fitted to out-of-frame rearrangements, and the results were checked against IGoR. Hypergeometric tests were used in a later analysis to score TCR-TCR, TCR-HLA and TCR-CMV co-occurrence, with a repertoire-size bias correction applied to the TCR pairs. A later analysis estimated false discovery rates by permuting HLA or CMV assignments 20 times. In a later analysis, co-occurring TCRs were grouped with DBSCAN, and TCRdist sequence similarity was added when clustering was performed within HLA-allele-positive subsets. Repertoires with fewer than 30,000 or more than 120,000 public chains, plus five repertoires with anomalous nucleotide sharing, were excluded from co-occurrence clustering. TCRdb took over this immuneACCESS table, retaining in-frame rearrangements with V and J assigned. Such tables are incomplete; in checked studies, under half of the missing clones stem from an unresolved V gene, and the remainder is unexplained. The V and J calls and clone size were taken over from that table, and D and trimming were inferred from the DNA. Within this sample are 100,000 to 150,000 clones, with around 78% of them counted one time only. 4.8% of the sample lies in the top ten.

Between the V and J ends, shortened by 5 bases and 8 bases respectively, the junction contains 18 bases. Its CDR3 holds 14 amino acids, cysteine through phenylalanine. The CDR3 DNA has 42 bases and is translated from base 1. CDR1 and CDR2 are read off the germline V gene as SGHTA and FQGNSA. The chain employs TRBV7-2 and TRBJ1-2; the best D guess is TRBD1, with 6 bases matching. Sequencing was carried out using PBMCs. The source is a man in his fifties or sixties in good health and CMV-seropositive. The CDR3 protein is CASSLGTTGKGYTF. The nucleotide sequence is TGTGCCAGCAGCCTGGGTACGACAGGAAAGGGCTACACCTTC.